This T cell receptor (beta chain) was profiled in a study of T cell responses to AZD1222 COVID-19 vaccine. Findings and limits, study-wide: A rise in Spike-specific TCR breadth and depth followed two AZD1222 doses. Spike as a whole was targeted by vaccine-associated CD4 TCRs, dominant at 160-218 and 743-854.

Clones were read by immunoSEQ multiplex PCR, and TCRdb kept only the in-frame ones, dropping some. The data show some 200,000 clones, approximately 91% seen once. This CDR3 comprises 11 residues. V lost 7 bases to trimming and J lost 6 bases, with 9 bases between them. Germline V gene lookup returns CDR1 SQVTM and CDR2 ANQGSEA. A word on this clone: Its matching antigen is unknown.

This sequence was found in an adult who received the AZD1222 COVID-19 vaccine. The V call is TRBV29-1, the J call TRBJ2-2; D ambiguous. Sequenced here: peripheral blood, sampled 28 days after the second AZD1222 dose. The CDR3 is CSARPPGELFF. As DNA, the CDR3 is TGCAGCGCCAGACCACCCGGGGAGCTGTTTTTT.